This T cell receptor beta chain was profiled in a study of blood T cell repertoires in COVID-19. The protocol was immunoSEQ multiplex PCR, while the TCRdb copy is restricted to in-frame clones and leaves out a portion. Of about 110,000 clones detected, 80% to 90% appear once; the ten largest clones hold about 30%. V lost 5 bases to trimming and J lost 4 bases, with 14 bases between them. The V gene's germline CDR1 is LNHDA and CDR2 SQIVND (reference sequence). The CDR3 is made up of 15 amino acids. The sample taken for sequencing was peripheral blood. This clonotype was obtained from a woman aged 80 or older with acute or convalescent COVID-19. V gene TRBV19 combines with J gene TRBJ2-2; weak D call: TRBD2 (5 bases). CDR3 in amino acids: CASSSILTSTGELFF. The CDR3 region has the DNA TGTGCCAGTAGTTCAATTCTTACTAGCACCGGGGAGCTGTTTTTT.